A single sample is the source of the 5 T cell receptor beta chains below, sequenced in a study of molecular identifiers for immune sequencing clone quantification. MiXCR, applied by TCRdb to the PCR reads, yields one record per CDR3 protein. Of some 580,000 distinct CDR3 sequences in the sample, 25% were seen once. The sequenced sample consisted of naive CD8+ T cells from blood, with Jurkat cell RNA spiked in. Specified subset: FACS-sorted CD8+CD4-CCR7+CD45RA+ naive T cells. These receptors all stem from a human donor in good health. Some libraries in this study had Jurkat cell RNA spiked in.

This clonotype was seen at least ten times. CDR3 DNA sequence: TGTGCCAGCAGCTTCCTCCCTGAAGCTTTCTTT. Translation gives CASSFLPEAFF. The chain uses TRBV7-9 and TRBJ1-1; D gene ambiguous. The length of the CDR3 is 11 residues. The V and J ends lost 3 bases and 6 bases respectively, with 5 bases between them. From germline, CDR1 is SEHNR and CDR2 FQNEAQ (reference sequence).

Regarding this clonotype: A much larger clone differs from this one at a single base, so this may be a read error. The chain couples TRBV4-1 to TRBJ2-3; 10 bases map to TRBD1. This CDR3 region has 15 residues. The germline CDR1 and CDR2 sequences are MGHRA and YSYEKL. In nucleotides, the CDR3 is TGCGCCAGCAGCCGAGGGACAGGGGTGACAGGTACGCAGTATTTT. It is translated as CASSRGTGVTGTQYF.

Only one count was recorded for this clonotype. This chain links TRBV19 with TRBJ1-5; D call uncertain. V was trimmed by 4 bases and J by 6 bases, leaving 10 bases between them. CDR1 LNHDA and CDR2 SQIVND come from the germline V gene (reference sequence). The CDR3 runs to 13 residues. The CDR3: CASSTGTSQPQHF. The CDR3, as DNA: TGTGCCAGTAGTACAGGAACAAGTCAGCCCCAGCATTTT.

The chain joins TRBV5-5 to TRBJ2-7, with 7 positions matching TRBD2. V shed 2 bases, J shed 0 bases, and the junction held 8 bases outside the gene matches. Germline CDR1 reads SGHKS; CDR2 reads YYEKEE (reference sequence). CDR3 length: 16 amino acids. CDR3 bases: TGTGCCAGCAGCTTCGCCGGGGGGTCGTTCTCCTACGAGCAGTACTTC. This codes for CASSFAGGSFSYEQYF.

This clonotype was observed many times. The chain uses TRBV13 and TRBJ2-7; D gene uncertain. This CDR3 comprises 15 residues. Trimming took 0 bases from V and 3 from J, leaving 12 bases between them. The germline V gene has CDR1 PRHDT and CDR2 FYEKMQ (reference sequence). In DNA form, the CDR3 reads TGTGCCAGCAGCTTAGGCCCTGGGTCCTACTACGAGCAGTACTTC. Translated: CASSLGPGSYYEQYF.